This T cell receptor (beta chain) is from a study of T cell responses to AZD1222 COVID-19 vaccine. As to this clone: Its specificity is not known.

The study's findings and limits: As reported, nearly half of all spike-specific TCRs target variant regions that are unmutated.

V dropped 0 bases and J dropped 2 bases, with 7 bases sitting between them. The germline gives CDR1 LGHNA, CDR2 YNFKEQ. The CDR3 loop spans 14 amino acids. The protocol was immunoSEQ multiplex PCR, while the TCRdb copy is restricted to in-frame clones and leaves out a portion. The top ten clones hold 5.5% to 8.5% of a sample with roughly 150,000 clones, more than 85% of them seen once. The clonotype was recovered from an adult who had recovered from COVID-19. The sample consisted of peripheral blood, taken after recovery from COVID-19. V and J are TRBV4-2 and TRBJ1-2, with D perhaps matching TRBD1 (5 bases). The CDR3: CASSQEGRNYGYTF. In DNA, the CDR3 is TGTGCCAGCAGCCAAGAGGGACGGAACTATGGCTACACCTTC.